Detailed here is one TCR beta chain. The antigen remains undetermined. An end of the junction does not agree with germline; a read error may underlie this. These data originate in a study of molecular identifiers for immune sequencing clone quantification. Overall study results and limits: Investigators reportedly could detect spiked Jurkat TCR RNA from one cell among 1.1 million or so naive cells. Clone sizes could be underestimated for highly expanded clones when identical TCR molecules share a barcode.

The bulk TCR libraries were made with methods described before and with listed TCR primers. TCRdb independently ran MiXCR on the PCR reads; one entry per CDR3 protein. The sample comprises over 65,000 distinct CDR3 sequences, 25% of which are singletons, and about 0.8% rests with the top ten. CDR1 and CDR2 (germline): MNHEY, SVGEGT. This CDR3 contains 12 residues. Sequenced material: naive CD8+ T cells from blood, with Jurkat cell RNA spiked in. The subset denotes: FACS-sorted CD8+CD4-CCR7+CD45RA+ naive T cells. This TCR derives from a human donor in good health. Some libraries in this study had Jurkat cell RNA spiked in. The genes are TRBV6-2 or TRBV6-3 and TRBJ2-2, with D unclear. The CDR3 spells CAGSYGTGELFF. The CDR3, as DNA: TGTGCCGGCAGTTACGGCACCGGGGAGCTGTTTTTT.